This is a list of T cell receptor beta chains from one sample in a study of blood T cells in healthy people across ages. Each CDR3 protein gets one entry after TCRdb re-called the 5' RACE reads with MiXCR. The sample holds over 950,000 distinct CDR3 sequences, about 53% seen once. What was sequenced was blood. Receptors were obtained from an older woman in good health. The CDR3 runs from the conserved cysteine through the conserved F or W. A D gene is named only where the DNA matches it firmly. Only some rows state a clone size, as once, few, many or a class for expanded clones.

TRBV14	15	TRBJ2-1	.	few	TGTGCCAGCAGCCAATCCCCTCGGGTAAACAATGAGCAGTTCTTC	CASSQSPRVNNEQFF
TRBV7-2	14	TRBJ2-7	TRBD1	few	TGTGCCAGCAGCCTACAGGGGGCGGTCTACGAGCAGTACTTC	CASSLQGAVYEQYF
TRBV5-1	18	TRBJ2-3	TRBD2	.	TGCGCCAGCAGCACAGGACTAGCGGGAGTGTTTCTCACAGATACGCAGTATTTT	CASSTGLAGVFLTDTQYF
TRBV12-3/TRBV12-4	13	TRBJ2-7	.	.	TGTGCCAGCAGTGTCGGGGACAACCGGGACCAGTACTTC	CASSVGDNRDQYF
TRBV7-2	16	TRBJ2-3	.	.	TGTGCCAGCAGCTTAGGGGGGGCAGCCCCCACAGATACGCAGTATTTT	CASSLGGAAPTDTQYF
TRBV20-1	12	TRBJ2-3	.	.	TGCAGTGCTAACACGAACACAGATACGCAGTATTTT	CSANTNTDTQYF
TRBV11-2	14	TRBJ2-7	.	few	TGTGCCAGCAGCTTAGTTGGCTCCTACAATGAGCAGTACTTC	CASSLVGSYNEQYF
TRBV5-6	13	TRBJ1-2	.	.	TGTGCCAGCAGTCCGGGACCAACTTATGGCTACACCTTC	CASSPGPTYGYTF
TRBV28	15	TRBJ2-7	TRBD1	.	TGTGCCAGCAGTTTATGGGGCAGGGGGACGGACGAGCAGTACTTC	CASSLWGRGTDEQYF
TRBV7-2	15	TRBJ2-7	TRBD2	.	TGTGCCAGCAGCTTAGAGGGACTAGCGGCCTACGAGCAGTACTTC	CASSLEGLAAYEQYF
TRBV6-1	13	TRBJ1-1	.	.	TGTGCCAGCAGTGACTTACCTTACACTGAAGCTTTCTTT	CASSDLPYTEAFF
TRBV12-3/TRBV12-4	14	TRBJ2-7	.	.	TGTACCAGCCGGGTTGGTCCTGGTGCCTACGAGCAGTACTTC	CTSRVGPGAYEQYF
TRBV6-2/TRBV6-3	13	TRBJ2-1	.	many	TGTGCCAGCAGTTCCGGGTTCTACAATGAGCAGTTCTTC	CASSSGFYNEQFF
TRBV5-6	14	TRBJ2-1	TRBD2	.	TGTGCCAGCAGCTTGTACGGGACTAGCTATGAGCAGTTCTTC	CASSLYGTSYEQFF
TRBV6-5	12	TRBJ1-2	.	.	TGTGCCAGCAGTCGAGGGGCAGGCGGCTACACCTTC	CASSRGAGGYTF
TRBV20-1	12	TRBJ2-7	.	.	TGCAGTGCTAGCAGTCGAGCGACCGAGCAGTACTTC	CSASSRATEQYF
TRBV4-2	16	TRBJ2-3	TRBD2	.	TGTGCCAGCAGCCAAGAGGGTAGCGGGAGATTAGATACGCAGTATTTT	CASSQEGSGRLDTQYF
TRBV20-1	15	TRBJ2-7	TRBD1	.	TGCAGTGCTAGACGAGGCCAGGGGGTTTTCTACGAGCAGTACTTC	CSARRGQGVFYEQYF
TRBV29-1	15	TRBJ2-7	.	few	TGCAGCGTGAGCTCAACTAGCTACTACTCCTACGAGCAGTACTTC	CSVSSTSYYSYEQYF
TRBV7-8	14	TRBJ1-1	.	.	TGTGCCAGCAGCGACCAGGAGTCAAACACTGAAGCTTTCTTT	CASSDQESNTEAFF
TRBV20-1	15	TRBJ1-5	.	once	TGCAGTGCTAGGAGTTGGCGACAGTGCGATCAGCCCCAGCATTTT	CSARSWRQCDQPQHF
TRBV7-2	17	TRBJ2-3	TRBD2	.	TGTGCCAGCAGCCTTTCTGGGGCTAGCGGGAGAGGAGATACGCAGTATTTT	CASSLSGASGRGDTQYF
TRBV14	18	TRBJ2-4	TRBD2	.	TGTGCCAGCAGCCGGGGACTAGCCCGGGCCGGGTCCAAAAACATTCAGTACTTC	CASSRGLARAGSKNIQYF
TRBV10-2	12	TRBJ2-2	.	.	TGCGCCAGCGGTACGGGCGGCGGGGAGCTGTTTTTT	CASGTGGGELFF
TRBV7-9	17	TRBJ2-7	TRBD2	.	TGTGCCAGCAGCTTAGGGGGGGGACGAGGTTACTCCTACGAGCAGTACTTC	CASSLGGGRGYSYEQYF
TRBV4-1	18	TRBJ2-4	TRBD2	.	TGCGCCAGCAGCCAAGGACTGACTAGCGGGTTAGCCAAAAACATTCAGTACTTC	CASSQGLTSGLAKNIQYF
TRBV27	17	TRBJ2-3	.	few	TGTGCCAGCAGGCGACGAAAGGTTGGGAAATCCACAGATACGCAGTATTTT	CASRRRKVGKSTDTQYF
TRBV28	17	TRBJ2-5	.	.	TGTGCCAGCAGCTACAGGGAGGTAGTGAGGTATCGGGAGACCCAGTACTTC	CASSYREVVRYRETQYF
TRBV18	15	TRBJ1-2	.	.	TGTGCCAGCTCACCACCTGTTCAGCCAAACTATGGCTACACCTTC	CASSPPVQPNYGYTF
TRBV5-6	17	TRBJ1-2	.	.	TGTGCCAGCAGACTCCCCTCAGGGGCCGGGTCCATCTATGGCTACACCTTC	CASRLPSGAGSIYGYTF
TRBV4-1	13	TRBJ2-3	.	few	TGCGCCAGCAGCCAACAGGACCCAGATACGCAGTATTTT	CASSQQDPDTQYF
TRBV7-9	19	TRBJ2-3	TRBD2	.	TGTGCCAGCAGCGTAGAGCCCCCGGCGGGACTAGCGGACACAGATACGCAGTATTTT	CASSVEPPAGLADTDTQYF
TRBV7-9	15	TRBJ2-1	.	.	TGTGCCAGCAGCTTTAACAGGGTACACTACAATGAGCAGTTCTTC	CASSFNRVHYNEQFF
TRBV20-1	12	TRBJ2-1	.	.	TGCAGTGCCCCCAACTCCTACAATGAGCAGTTCTTC	CSAPNSYNEQFF
TRBV14	17	TRBJ2-3	TRBD2	.	TGTGCCAGCAGCCAAGATAGGGCTAGCGGGGATCTCCGTACGCAGTATTTT	CASSQDRASGDLRTQYF
TRBV29-1	13	TRBJ2-7	.	few	TGCAGCGTTGAAACCCTCAGGGACAACGAGCAGTACTTC	CSVETLRDNEQYF
TRBV28	14	TRBJ1-5	.	.	TGTGCCAGCAGTGGGGGGATACAGAATCAGCCCCAGCATTTT	CASSGGIQNQPQHF
TRBV3-1	14	TRBJ1-2	.	.	TGTGCCAGCAGCCAAGATTGGGAAATCTATGGCTACACCTTC	CASSQDWEIYGYTF
TRBV9	15	TRBJ1-2	.	.	TGTGCCAACAGCGTAGCCAGGGTAGGAGGGTATGGCTACACCTTC	CANSVARVGGYGYTF
TRBV15	16	TRBJ2-1	TRBD2	.	TGTGCCACCAGCAGGGCGCGGGAGCCCTCCTACAATGAGCAGTTCTTC	CATSRAREPSYNEQFF
TRBV20-1	12	TRBJ2-5	.	.	TGCAGTGCTAGGGGGGCGGCCGAGACCCAGTACTTC	CSARGAAETQYF
TRBV6-1	15	TRBJ2-1	.	many	TGTGCCAGCAGTGGCGCTTTTAGCTCCTACAATGAGCAGTTCTTC	CASSGAFSSYNEQFF
TRBV2	15	TRBJ2-1	.	.	TGTGCCAGCAGTGATCGCGGACTGCTTGGGGATGAGCAGTTCTTC	CASSDRGLLGDEQFF
TRBV4-1	18	TRBJ2-4	.	.	TGCGCCAGCAGCCCTGTAGGACGAACTATTCTGGCCAAAAACATTCAGTACTTC	CASSPVGRTILAKNIQYF
TRBV7-2	16	TRBJ2-7	.	once	TGTGCCAGCGGCTTAGGCGGTGCCCCCAGCTCCTACGAGCAGTACTTC	CASGLGGAPSSYEQYF
TRBV4-1	15	TRBJ2-3	TRBD1	few	TGCGCCAGCAGCCCCCCCGGGACAGGGCCAGATACGCAGTATTTT	CASSPPGTGPDTQYF
TRBV11-1	14	TRBJ2-2	.	.	TGTGCCAGCAGGATAGGCAGGGTCGGCGGGGAGCTGTTTTTT	CASRIGRVGGELFF
TRBV6-6	14	TRBJ2-1	.	.	TGTGCCAGCAAGGACCGCTCCTCTGGAAATGAGCAGTTCTTC	CASKDRSSGNEQFF
TRBV10-3	15	TRBJ2-7	TRBD1	.	TGTGCCATCAGTGACACAGGGGCGGACAAATACGAGCAGTACTTC	CAISDTGADKYEQYF
TRBV6-5	14	TRBJ2-7	.	.	TGTGCCAGCAGCTCGGCGGGACAGCAATACGAGCAGTACTTC	CASSSAGQQYEQYF
TRBV7-9	13	TRBJ2-7	TRBD1	many	TGTGCCAGCAGCCAGACAGGGCACTACGAGCAGTACTTC	CASSQTGHYEQYF